Described below is a single T cell receptor beta chain sequence and its context. The antigen remains undetermined. The PCR ran on 60 Vbeta and 13 Jbeta primers. Some clones are missing from TCRdb's copy, which holds only in-frame ones; the method was immunoSEQ multiplex PCR. In the table there are roughly 120,000 clones, roughly 80% of which are singletons. Deletions cut 1 base from V and 4 bases from J, with 13 bases between. This CDR3 contains 15 residues. The germline V gene encodes CDR1 LGHNA and CDR2 YSLEER. The data were obtained in a study of cytomegalovirus exposure and HLA in healthy donors. Study conclusions and caveats: Later analysis identified 15,000 to 20,000 TCR beta sequences associated with HLA alleles, using a false discovery rate threshold of 0.05. Listed as cytomegalovirus-associated were approximately 160 TCR beta chains.

V and J are TRBV4-3 and TRBJ1-2; the D is unclear. This clonotype was sampled from a middle-aged woman in good health and CMV-seropositive. Material: PBMCs. CDR3 in DNA: TGCGCCAGCAGCCAAGGGGAGGACGCGGGCTATGGCTACACCTTC. Translation: CASSQGEDAGYGYTF.